This TCR beta chain was captured by sequencing in a study of blood T cell repertoires in COVID-19. Study-level information: Sources were T cells, B-cell-depleted T cells, or PBMCs; the material itself was cDNA or gDNA.

The length of the CDR3 is 12 residues. The V gene lost 6 bases and the J gene lost 0 bases, with 8 bases spanning the gap. Germline CDR1 and CDR2: SQVTM and ANQGSEA. Followed longitudinally, the Seattle patients had been enrolled during active infection. Sequencing was performed with immunoSEQ multiplex PCR; in TCRdb, only in-frame clones are kept and a portion is missing. Of some 270,000 clones in the sample, about 82% are singletons; the top ten hold approximately 6%. The genes are TRBV29-1 and TRBJ1-1; D perhaps matches TRBD1 (6 bases). The sequence was collected from a woman aged 80 or over with COVID-19, enrolled during active disease. Sequenced: peripheral blood. The CDR3 is CSVRTVNTEAFF. Written as DNA, the CDR3 is TGCAGCGTCCGGACAGTGAACACTGAAGCTTTCTTT.